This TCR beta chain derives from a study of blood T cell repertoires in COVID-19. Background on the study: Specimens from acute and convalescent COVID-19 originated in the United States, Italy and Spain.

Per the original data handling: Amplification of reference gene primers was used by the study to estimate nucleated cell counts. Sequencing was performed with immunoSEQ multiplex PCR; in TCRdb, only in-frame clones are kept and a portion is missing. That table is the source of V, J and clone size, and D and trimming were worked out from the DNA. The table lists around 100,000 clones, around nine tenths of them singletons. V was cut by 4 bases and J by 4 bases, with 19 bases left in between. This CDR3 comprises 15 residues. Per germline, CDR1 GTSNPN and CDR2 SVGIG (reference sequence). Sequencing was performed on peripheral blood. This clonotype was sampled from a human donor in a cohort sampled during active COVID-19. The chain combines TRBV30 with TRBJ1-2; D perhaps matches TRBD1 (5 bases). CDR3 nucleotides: TGTGCCTGGACGGGGGATGGTTCCCAAATCTATGGCTACACCTTC. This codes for CAWTGDGSQIYGYTF.